Presented here are 30 T cell receptor beta chains from one specimen sequenced in a study of T cells in Graves' hyperthyroidism and ophthalmopathy (dated by TCRdb to the late 2010s). Library generation was performed with multiplex PCR. The instrument was an Illumina HiSeq 2000. Amplification of TCR beta CDR3 regions was carried out from RNA transcripts. A first-round RT-PCR of the TCR CDR3 used the HTBI primer set with the Qiagen OneStep RT-PCR kit. The public reads were reprocessed in TCRdb via fastp at Q25 and MiXCR, keeping in-frame beta chains. Entries are consolidated by CDR3 protein sequence, retaining the most common genes and DNA. For this sample there are 550,000 to 850,000 distinct CDR3 sequences; roughly a sixth appear just once. 15% to 20% of the sample is held by the ten biggest clonotypes. The material sequenced was blood. The receptors were sampled from a woman aged 45-65 years with Graves' hyperthyroidism that later progressed to Graves' ophthalmopathy.

This chain joins TRBV18 and TRBJ1-6; D unresolved. Trimming left V 3 bases short and J 2 bases short, with 14 bases between. CDR3 length equals 17 residues. CDR1 and CDR2 from the germline V gene are KGHSH and LQKENI. The CDR3 DNA reads TGTGCCAGCTCACCCACGACTCTGAGCGCCTATAATTCACCCCTCCACTTT. Protein sequence: CASSPTTLSAYNSPLHF.

This clonotype was seen at least ten times. The chain combines TRBV5-5 with TRBJ2-2; the match to TRBD1 covers 7 bases. Per germline, CDR1 SGHKS and CDR2 YYEKEE (reference sequence). Trimming at V came to 3 bases and at J to 5 bases, leaving 1 base not matched to a gene. The CDR3 is made up of 13 amino acids. CDR3 sequence: CASSWTGTGELFF. The CDR3 DNA follows: TGTGCCAGCAGCTGGACAGGTACCGGGGAGCTGTTTTTT. Drawing the rest from reference TRBV5-5 and TRBJ2-2, the complete variable domain is DAGVTQSPTHLIKTRGQQVTLRCSPISGHKSVSWYQQVLGQGPQFIFQYYEKEERGRGNFPDRFSARQFPNYSSELNVNALLLGDSALYLCASSWTGTGELFFGEGSRLTVL.

This clonotype occurred a few times. The chain recombines TRBV6-5 with TRBJ2-1, with D tentatively TRBD1 or TRBD2 (5 bases each). The CDR3 contains 16 residues. CDR1 and CDR2 (germline): MNHEY, SVGAGI. Trimming cost V 0 bases and J 8 bases, with 17 bases left between them. The CDR3 DNA follows: TGTGCCAGCAGTTACTCGAGGTCAGCGTTGGGGGATGAGCAGTTCTTC. Translating gives CASSYSRSALGDEQFF.

The chain employs TRBV10-2 and TRBJ1-2; possibly TRBD1 for D (6 bases). The CDR3 loop spans 13 amino acids. With 2 bases removed from V and 7 bases from J, the gap between germline ends came to 11 bases. The germline V gene encodes CDR1 WSHSY and CDR2 SAAADI. CDR3 sequence reads: CASSEMGARGYTF. In DNA form, the CDR3 reads TGCGCCAGCAGTGAGATGGGGGCGCGTGGCTACACCTTC.

The rearrangement joins TRBV3-1 to TRBJ1-2; no clear D gene. V shed 10 bases and J shed 8 bases, with 20 bases lying between them. Per germline, CDR1 LGHDT and CDR2 YNNKEL (reference sequence). This CDR3 region has 13 residues. The CDR3 here is CAISYALGEGYTF. For the CDR3, the DNA is TGTGCCATCAGTTACGCCCTTGGAGAAGGCTACACCTTC.

This sequence joins TRBV15 and TRBJ2-6; D unresolved. V lost 0 bases to trimming and J lost 1 base, with 7 bases between them. Germline V gene sequence: CDR1 LNHNV, CDR2 YYDKDF (reference sequence). CDR3 length: 16 amino acids. The chain's CDR3 is CATSRDPMSGANVLTF. In DNA form, the CDR3 reads TGTGCCACCAGCAGAGACCCAATGTCTGGGGCCAACGTCCTGACTTTC.

The chain uses TRBV10-3 and TRBJ2-3; D is unclear. CDR3 length: 11 amino acids. V was clipped by 4 bases and J by 5 bases, with 4 bases between them. Germline CDR1 and CDR2: ENHRY and SYGVKD. The CDR3 region is CAISVRDTQYF. CDR3 DNA: TGTGCCATCAGTGTGAGAGATACGCAGTATTTT.

This clonotype has just a few counts. The chain has TRBV6-1 and TRBJ1-5, with 7 bases aligning to TRBD1. Germline trimming cut 4 bases from V and 9 bases from J; bases unmatched to any gene: 12. The CDR3 has 15 amino acids. Germline lookup yields CDR1 MNHNS and CDR2 SASEGT. As DNA, the CDR3 is TGTGCCAGCAGTGGAAGGACAGGCATCGGTTGGCCCCAGCATTTT. Encoded protein: CASSGRTGIGWPQHF.

This clonotype turned up a few times. V gene TRBV4-1 combines with J gene TRBJ2-7, with 8 bases identical to TRBD1. The CDR3 is 14 residues long. The junction had 7 bases not matched to a gene; V was cut back by 2 bases and J by 7 bases. From germline, CDR1 is MGHRA and CDR2 YSYEKL. The CDR3 DNA sequence: TGCGCCAGCAGCCAAAGGCAGGGGGCGGGGGAGCAGTACTTC. Its protein product is CASSQRQGAGEQYF.

This clonotype was seen a few times. This chain connects TRBV19 to TRBJ1-1, with TRBD1 matching 7 bases. The CDR3 contains 15 residues. Germline V gene lookup returns CDR1 LNHDA and CDR2 SQIVND (reference sequence). With 3 bases clipped from V and 0 bases from J, the junction kept 4 bases outside the gene matches. CDR3 nucleotides: TGTGCCAGTAGTATGCAGGGGGTATTGAACACTGAAGCTTTCTTT. Amino acids: CASSMQGVLNTEAFF.

Many counts were recorded for this clonotype. This chain links TRBV13 with TRBJ2-3, with TRBD1 as a possible D gene (6 bases). The CDR3 covers 14 residues. Trimming took 3 bases from V and 1 from J, leaving 8 bases between them. Looked up from germline, CDR1 is PRHDT and CDR2 is FYEKMQ (reference sequence). The CDR3 DNA follows: TGTGCCAGCAGCTTCCCAGGGGGCACAGATACGCAGTATTTT. Translating gives CASSFPGGTDTQYF.

The chain recombines TRBV19 with TRBJ2-2; TRBD1 might be the D (5 bases). The CDR3 consists of 15 residues. The germline V gene has CDR1 LNHDA and CDR2 SQIVND (reference sequence). V dropped 2 bases and J dropped 4 bases, with 11 bases sitting between them. The CDR3 reads CASSIQGMGTGELFF. The CDR3 DNA sequence: TGTGCCAGTAGTATACAGGGTATGGGCACCGGGGAGCTGTTTTTT. Complete variable domain (other parts from reference TRBV19 and TRBJ2-2): DGGITQSPKYLFRKEGQNVTLSCEQNLNHDAMYWYRQDPGQGLRLIYYSQIVNDFQKGDIAEGYSVSREKKESFPLTVTSAQKNPTAFYLCASSIQGMGTGELFFGEGSRLTVL.

Worth noting for this clonotype: A much larger clone is a single base away; this may be a read error. This chain joins TRBV10-3 and TRBJ2-5; D is unresolved. In germline, CDR1 is ENHRY, CDR2 SYGVKD. This CDR3 is 13 amino acids long. The CDR3 reads CAISDGLGEAQYF. The DNA for the CDR3 is TGTGCCATCAGTGACGGGCTAGGAGAGGCCCAGTACTTC.

This clonotype turned up a few times. This chain links TRBV19 with TRBJ1-1, with D uncertain. This CDR3 is built from 16 residues. V lost 4 bases and J lost 0, with 15 bases in between. Germline CDR1 LNHDA, CDR2 SQIVND (reference sequence). The CDR3 spells CASSTPRLEMNTEAFF. The DNA for the CDR3 is TGTGCCAGTAGTACCCCCCGTTTGGAGATGAACACTGAAGCTTTCTTT. The variable domain in full, with the rest retrieved from reference TRBV19 and TRBJ1-1, is DGGITQSPKYLFRKEGQNVTLSCEQNLNHDAMYWYRQDPGQGLRLIYYSQIVNDFQKGDIAEGYSVSREKKESFPLTVTSAQKNPTAFYLCASSTPRLEMNTEAFFGQGTRLTVV.

This clonotype was counted between two and nine times. This CDR3 is CASSLALGSLKNTEAFF. The CDR3 DNA reads as TGTGCCAGCAGCTTAGCGTTAGGGAGCTTGAAGAACACTGAAGCTTTCTTT. V usage is TRBV11-2 and J usage is TRBJ1-1, with D uncertain. CDR1 is SGHAT and CDR2 is FQNNGV in the germline V gene. V was shortened by 1 base and J by 1 base, with 16 bases between the two germline ends. The CDR3 sequence is 17 residues long.

This clonotype was observed a handful of times. The CDR3 is CSAQQGEGANVLTF. DNA of the CDR3: TGCAGTGCTCAACAGGGTGAAGGGGCCAACGTCCTGACTTTC. This sequence joins TRBV20-1 and TRBJ2-6; maybe TRBD1 (6 bases). The CDR3 length is 14 residues. From germline, CDR1 is DFQATT and CDR2 SNEGSKA (reference sequence). V lost 5 bases and J lost 4, with 12 bases in between.

This clonotype was found many times. This chain links TRBV2 with TRBJ2-1; D is unclear. The CDR3 covers 15 residues. V was clipped by 7 bases and J by 0 bases, with 13 bases between them. Germline V gene data show CDR1 as SNHLY and CDR2 as FYNNEI. Written as DNA, the CDR3 is TGTGCCAGCACCAAGACGTCTAGCTCCTACAATGAGCAGTTCTTC. This sequence encodes CASTKTSSSYNEQFF.

CDR3 in amino acids: CSVEAPPVGGGHDAGFYGYTF. DNA of the CDR3: TGCAGCGTTGAAGCCCCCCCGGTGGGGGGGGGACACGACGCGGGGTTCTATGGCTACACCTTC. This chain joins TRBV29-1 and TRBJ1-2; D might be TRBD1 (6 bases). CDR3 length equals 21 residues. Trimming removed 1 base at V and 4 bases at J, with 34 bases between. Germline V gene lookup returns CDR1 SQVTM and CDR2 ANQGSEA.

This clonotype appeared many times. The chain combines TRBV2 with TRBJ1-2; D unclear. The germline V and J ends were trimmed by 8 bases and 5 bases, with 18 bases remaining between them. The germline V gene has CDR1 SNHLY and CDR2 FYNNEI. The CDR3 is made up of 14 amino acids. The DNA of the CDR3 is TGTGCCAGCCCCGAGAGTGGGGTACTGTATGGCTACACCTTC. Amino acid sequence: CASPESGVLYGYTF. The complete variable domain, with remaining parts taken from reference TRBV2 and TRBJ1-2, reads EPEVTQTPSHQVTQMGQEVILRCVPISNHLYFYWYRQILGQKVEFLVSFYNNEISEKSEIFDDQFSVERPDGSNFTLKIRSTKLEDSAMYFCASPESGVLYGYTFGSGTRLTVV.

The V call is TRBV6-9, the J call TRBJ2-3; 9 bases are shared with TRBD1. J lost 0 bases, V lost 2 bases, and 6 bases had no gene match. CDR3 length: 17 amino acids. In germline, CDR1 is MNHGY, CDR2 SVAAGI. The CDR3 DNA sequence: TGTGCCAGCAGTTATAACAGGGGGCCAGAAAGCACAGATACGCAGTATTTT. Protein: CASSYNRGPESTDTQYF.

The chain joins TRBV3-1 to TRBJ1-1, with D possibly being TRBD1 (5 bases). CDR1 is LGHDT, CDR2 YNNKEL, per germline (reference sequence). The CDR3 loop spans 13 amino acids. V was shortened by 5 bases and J by 6 bases, with 13 bases between the two germline ends. For the CDR3, the DNA is TGTGCCAGCAGCGGGGGGGGTTGGTCTGAAGCTTTCTTT. As protein: CASSGGGWSEAFF.

The chain carries TRBV20-1 and TRBJ2-2, with TRBD2 matching 10 bases. The germline V gene has CDR1 DFQATT and CDR2 SNEGSKA (reference sequence). The V gene end was trimmed by 4 bases and the J gene end by 4 bases; junction bases not matched to a gene: 6. The CDR3 has 15 amino acids. The CDR3 DNA reads as TGCAGTGCTATTAGCGGGGGGACCGGCACCGGGGAGCTGTTTTTT. This gives the protein CSAISGGTGTGELFF.

The chain recombines TRBV6-5 with TRBJ2-1; D assignment may be TRBD1 or TRBD2 (5 bases each). The CDR3 consists of 18 residues. The ends were cut back, 0 bases at V and 5 bases at J, with 20 bases in the middle. Germline CDR1 MNHEY, CDR2 SVGAGI. In nucleotides, the CDR3 is TGTGCCAGCAGTTACTCGAATGTTGGGGCAGGGAGTAACAATGAGCAGTTCTTC. This sequence encodes CASSYSNVGAGSNNEQFF.

This clonotype was counted many times. The gene calls are TRBV20-1 and TRBJ2-1, with unresolved D. Per the germline V gene, CDR1 is DFQATT and CDR2 is SNEGSKA (reference sequence). V lost 5 bases, J lost 0 bases, and 11 bases lay in between. CDR3 length equals 14 residues. CDR3 protein: CSALHDNSYNEQFF. CDR3 DNA sequence: TGCAGTGCTTTACATGATAACTCCTACAATGAGCAGTTCTTC.

This clonotype was recorded at least ten times. The chain joins TRBV11-2 to TRBJ2-5; 12 bases agree with TRBD2. The CDR3 spans 16 residues. V trimming: 5 bases; J trimming: 0 bases; junction bases outside the gene matches: 4. The germline CDR1 and CDR2 sequences are SGHAT and FQNNGV. The CDR3 DNA follows: TGTGCCAGCAGCCCTCTAGCGGGGGGGAACCAAGAGACCCAGTACTTC. Translating gives CASSPLAGGNQETQYF. Variable domain in full (rest from reference TRBV11-2 and TRBJ2-5): EAGVAQSPRYKIIEKRQSVAFWCNPISGHATLYWYQQILGQGPKLLIQFQNNGVVDDSQLPKDRFSAERLKGVDSTLKIQPAKLEDSAVYLCASSPLAGGNQETQYFGPGTRLLVL.

The chain carries TRBV5-1 and TRBJ2-1, with 12 bases that match TRBD2. Germline CDR1 is SGHRS and CDR2 is YFSETQ. CDR3 size: 17 residues. V dropped 0 bases and J dropped 8; count of bases not matched to a gene: 9. CDR3 DNA sequence: TGCGCCAGCAGCTTGGCGGCTAGCGGGGGGGTTAGCTATGAGCAGTTCTTC. Protein sequence: CASSLAASGGVSYEQFF.

This clonotype has only a few counts. The V call is TRBV20-1, the J call TRBJ1-1; D gene unclear. Germline V gives CDR1 DFQATT, CDR2 SNEGSKA (reference sequence). V lost 5 bases and J 0 bases, leaving 10 bases between the germline ends. This CDR3 comprises 13 residues. CDR3 sequence: CSAGDAMNTEAFF. For the CDR3, the DNA is TGCAGTGCTGGGGATGCGATGAACACTGAAGCTTTCTTT.

This chain connects TRBV7-2 to TRBJ2-3; TRBD1 matches 9 bases. The CDR3 totals 15 residues. Germline CDR1 SGHTA, CDR2 FQGNSA. The V gene end was trimmed by 3 bases and the J gene end by 4 bases; junction bases not matched to a gene: 5. In DNA, the CDR3 is TGTGCCAGCAGCTTTTACAGGGGGCGAGCAGATACGCAGTATTTT. As protein: CASSFYRGRADTQYF.

This clonotype occurred a few times. The chain joins TRBV12-3 or TRBV12-4 to TRBJ2-1; D not certain. The ends were cut back, 3 bases at V and 6 bases at J, with 12 bases in the middle. The CDR3 length is 14 residues. Here the CDR3 DNA reads TGTGCCAGCAGTTTTAAGTTTAGTAGCAATGAGCAGTTCTTC. This encodes CASSFKFSSNEQFF.

This clonotype was seen at least ten times. The chain joins TRBV7-9 to TRBJ1-1; D not resolved. Trimming removed 4 bases at V and 1 base at J, with 13 bases between. CDR3 length: 15 residues. Germline V gene data show CDR1 as SEHNR and CDR2 as FQNEAQ (reference sequence). The CDR3 loop reads CASSSTGNTNTEAFF. The CDR3, as DNA: TGTGCCAGCAGCTCCACCGGTAACACGAACACTGAAGCTTTCTTT.